These 5 T cell receptor beta chains share one sample of origin, sequenced in a study of T-cell memory formation after mild COVID-19. TCRdb itself ran the 5' RACE reads through MiXCR, one entry per CDR3 protein. The sample records about 560,000 distinct CDR3 sequences, 15% to 20% being singletons. Specimen: PBMCs or a T cell subset sorted from them (not recorded which). Every receptor here comes from an adult woman who had mild COVID-19 (a few samples of this study predate the infection). Cell type and time point are not known.

The rearrangement uses TRBV7-9 and TRBJ2-4, with TRBD1 matching over 7 bases. This CDR3 spans 15 amino acids. The trim removed 0 bases at V and 9 bases at J, leaving 8 bases unmatched. Germline V gene data show CDR1 as SEHNR and CDR2 as FQNEAQ (reference sequence). CDR3: CASSLARQGSGIQYF. The CDR3 DNA sequence: TGTGCCAGCAGCTTAGCGCGACAGGGTTCGGGCATTCAGTACTTC.

The chain is built from TRBV9 and TRBJ2-3, with 13 bases identical to TRBD2. V gave up 4 bases and J gave up 4 bases; unmatched junction bases: 3. The CDR3 totals 15 residues. Germline CDR1 is SGDLS and CDR2 is YYNGEE. CDR3 sequence reads: CASSQTSGRPDTQYF. CDR3 coding DNA: TGTGCCAGCAGCCAGACTAGCGGGAGGCCAGATACGCAGTATTTT.

This clonotype has at least ten counts. The gene calls are TRBV9 and TRBJ2-5, with 10 bases aligning to TRBD1. V lost 3 bases to trimming and J lost 4 bases; unmatched junction nucleotides: 9. The CDR3 runs 16 residues. Germline loops: CDR1 SGDLS, CDR2 YYNGEE. CDR3 in amino acids: CASSAERTGGGETQYF. CDR3 bases: TGTGCCAGCAGCGCCGAGCGGACAGGGGGAGGAGAGACCCAGTACTTC. Complete variable domain (other parts from reference TRBV9 and TRBJ2-5): DSGVTQTPKHLITATGQRVTLRCSPRSGDLSVYWYQQSLDQGLQFLIQYYNGEERAKGNILERFSAQQFPDLHSELNLSSLELGDSALYFCASSAERTGGGETQYFGPGTRLLVL.

A few counts support this clonotype. The chain joins TRBV24-1 to TRBJ2-1; D is unresolved. The CDR3 covers 11 residues. Trimming took off 6 bases at V and 10 bases at J, with 9 bases between the two ends. CDR1 is KGHDR, CDR2 SFDVKD, per germline. CDR3 in DNA: TGTGCCACCAGTTGGGAAGGCGAGCAGTTCTTC. Translation: CATSWEGEQFF.

This clonotype has ten or more counts. The chain links TRBV9 to TRBJ2-5; D remains ambiguous. The CDR3 is 16 amino acids. V lost 0 bases to trimming and J lost 0 bases, with 12 bases between them. In germline, CDR1 is SGDLS, CDR2 YYNGEE. CDR3 amino acids: CASSVGGLDNQETQYF. CDR3 in DNA: TGTGCCAGCAGCGTAGGTGGGCTTGATAACCAAGAGACCCAGTACTTC.